The clone carrying this T cell receptor (beta chain) occurred a few times. The antigen remains unidentified. The source of the sample is a study of T cells after yellow fever vaccination. 5'RACE template switching generated TCR cDNA, adding a universal primer site and UMIs. TCRdb itself ran the 5' RACE reads through MiXCR, one entry per CDR3 protein. This table holds roughly 62,000 distinct CDR3 sequences, approximately 7.7% found once. Findings and limits, study-wide: Compared with primary, the secondary response was weaker and peaked at day 5, not 15.

This receptor was taken from a man aged 18 to 29 who received the YFV17D yellow fever vaccine. The source was CD8+ T cells sorted from PBMCs, collected on the day of the first yellow fever vaccination.

Here the CDR3 DNA reads TGCGCCAGCAGCCAAGTTCTTACTGGGGGGAGAAACACCATATATTTT. This gives the protein CASSQVLTGGRNTIYF. The rearrangement uses TRBV4-3 and TRBJ1-3, with a weak D call TRBD1 (5 bases). The germline V gene has CDR1 LGHNA and CDR2 YSLEER. Trimming shortened V by 1 base and J by 5 bases, and 15 bases separated the two germline ends. The CDR3 extends over 16 amino acids.